The following is a T cell receptor beta chain sequence with its context. The V gene lost 6 bases and the J gene lost 8 bases, with 16 bases spanning the gap. This CDR3 region has 13 residues. The sample comes from a study of blood T cell repertoires in COVID-19. Turning to the study itself: Specimens from acute and convalescent COVID-19 originated in the United States, Italy and Spain. From T cells, B-cell-depleted T cells, or PBMCs came the material, which was cDNA or gDNA.

The participants were between roughly 18 and 89 years old and came from 24 US areas. Recovered status in Cohort 3 required two negative PCRs, clearance, or symptom resolution. This table comes from immunoSEQ multiplex PCR, and its TCRdb copy is limited to in-frame clones, with some not included. The sample yields approximately 200,000 clones, about 90% seen once. The chain joins TRBV12-3 or TRBV12-4 to TRBJ1-2, with D possibly TRBD1 on 5 matching bases. The TCR comes from a man aged 30 to 45 who had recovered from COVID-19. Sequencing used PBMCs or T cells enriched from blood (not recorded which). CDR3 DNA: TGTGCCAGCAGCCCCGACGGGGGGAAAGGCTACACCTTC. It is translated as CASSPDGGKGYTF.